This T cell receptor (beta chain) was observed in a study of T-cell reconstitution after alpha-beta-depleted transplantation in children. It was with unique molecular identifiers that the TCRbeta library was prepared. TCRdb re-called the PCR reads with MiXCR, one entry per CDR3 protein. Among about 270,000 distinct CDR3 sequences, 9.9% were seen once, and the ten largest hold roughly a tenth. The CDR3 loop spans 13 amino acids. Germline V gene lookup returns CDR1 WSHSY and CDR2 SAAADI. Trimming took off 2 bases at V and 1 base at J, with 5 bases between the two ends. The TCR was taken from a human donor who donated a stem cell graft to a child with SCID. The chain couples TRBV10-2 to TRBJ2-5; no clear D gene. This material consisted of PBMCs from the stem cell graft donor, taken from the stem cell graft. The CDR3 here is CASSELIQETQYF. CDR3 DNA sequence: TGCGCCAGCAGTGAGCTTATCCAAGAGACCCAGTACTTC.